This TCR beta chain was recovered during a study of spatial heterogeneity in lung cancer. Study results and caveats: Tumor mutation count correlated with how many alpha and beta TCRs expanded intratumorally.

The V segment lost 7 bases and the J segment 8 bases; nucleotides outside the gene matches: 13. The CDR3 is 15 residues long. Germline V lookup: CDR1 DFQATT, CDR2 SNEGSKA (reference sequence). Time point reported: sample taken at primary tumor resection. TCRdb recomputed calls from the 5' RACE reads with MiXCR, one row per CDR3 protein. Among approximately 2,600 distinct CDR3 sequences listed, less than 8% were seen once. Judged by abundance, this clonotype is medium-sized (0.01 to 0.1%). Its antigen is unknown. This rearrangement joins TRBV20-1 to TRBJ2-1; 11 nucleotides match TRBD1. The starting material was lung tumor tissue, obtained at surgery. The sequence was collected from a female donor with early-stage non-small cell lung cancer. This CDR3 reads CSGIDGDRGIDEQFF. DNA for the CDR3: TGCAGTGGCATAGATGGGGACAGGGGGATCGATGAGCAGTTCTTC.